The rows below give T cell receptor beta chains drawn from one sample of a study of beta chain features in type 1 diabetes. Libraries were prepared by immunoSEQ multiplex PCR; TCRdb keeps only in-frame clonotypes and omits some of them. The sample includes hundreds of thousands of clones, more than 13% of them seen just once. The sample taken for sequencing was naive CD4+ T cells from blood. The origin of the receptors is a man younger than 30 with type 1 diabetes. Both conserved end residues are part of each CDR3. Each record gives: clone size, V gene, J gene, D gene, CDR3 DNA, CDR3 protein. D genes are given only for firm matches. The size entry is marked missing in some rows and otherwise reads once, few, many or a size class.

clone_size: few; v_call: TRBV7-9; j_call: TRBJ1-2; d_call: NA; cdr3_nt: TGTGCCAGCAGCTTAGCATTATTCGAGAGGGACTATGGCTACACCTTC; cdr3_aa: CASSLALFERDYGYTF
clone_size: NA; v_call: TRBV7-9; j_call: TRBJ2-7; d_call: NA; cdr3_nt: TGTGCCAGCAGCTTACAGGGTTACGAGCAGTACTTC; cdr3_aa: CASSLQGYEQYF
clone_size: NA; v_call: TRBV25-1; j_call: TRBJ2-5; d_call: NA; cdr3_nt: TGTGCCAGCAGTGAATTGGGCAGGGGGGACCAAGAGACCCAGTACTTC; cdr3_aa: CASSELGRGDQETQYF
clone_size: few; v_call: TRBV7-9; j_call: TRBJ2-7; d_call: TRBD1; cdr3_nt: TGTGCCAGCAGCCCGAGGGACAGACCGAGCTCCTACGAGCAGTACTTC; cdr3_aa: CASSPRDRPSSYEQYF
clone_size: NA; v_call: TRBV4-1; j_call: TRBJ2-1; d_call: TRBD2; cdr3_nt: TGCGCCAGCAGCACTCGGACTAGCGGGACTCTCCAGTTCTTC; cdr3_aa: CASSTRTSGTLQFF
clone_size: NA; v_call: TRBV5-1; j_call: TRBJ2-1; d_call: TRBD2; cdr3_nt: TGCGCCAGCAGCCTACATACTAGCGGGGGCCCTTTCGGTGCCAATGAGCAGTTCTTC; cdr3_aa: CASSLHTSGGPFGANEQFF
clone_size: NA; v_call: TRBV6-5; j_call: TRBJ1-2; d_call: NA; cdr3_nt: TGTGCCAGCAGTTACAAGGTTCGCTACACCTTC; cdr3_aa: CASSYKVRYTF
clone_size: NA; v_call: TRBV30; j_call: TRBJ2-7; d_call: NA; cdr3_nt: TGTGCCTGGAGTTCCTTGAGGGGAGCCGGGATTCCTATCACCCCCTACGAGCAGTACTTC; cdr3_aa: CAWSSLRGAGIPITPYEQYF
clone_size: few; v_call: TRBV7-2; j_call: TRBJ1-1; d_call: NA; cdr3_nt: TGTGCCAGCAGCTTAGTTAGCAGGGAGGGGCCACGATTT; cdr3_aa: CASSLVSREGPRF
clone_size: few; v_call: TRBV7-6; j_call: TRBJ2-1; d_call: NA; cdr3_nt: TGTGCCAGCAGCTTAGGCGGACAACGCTACAATGAGCAGTTCTTC; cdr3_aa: CASSLGGQRYNEQFF
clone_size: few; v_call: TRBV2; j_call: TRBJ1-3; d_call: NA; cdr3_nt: TGTGCCAGCAGCGCCTGGATCTCTGGAAACACCATATATTTT; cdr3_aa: CASSAWISGNTIYF
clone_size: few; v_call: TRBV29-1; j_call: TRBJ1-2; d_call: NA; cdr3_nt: TGCAGCGTCACCGGGAGCGGTGGCTACACCTTC; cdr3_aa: CSVTGSGGYTF
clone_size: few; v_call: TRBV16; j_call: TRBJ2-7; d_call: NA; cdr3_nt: TGTGCCAGCAGCCAATCGAGCCCCAAACGGGAGCAGTACTTC; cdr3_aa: CASSQSSPKREQYF
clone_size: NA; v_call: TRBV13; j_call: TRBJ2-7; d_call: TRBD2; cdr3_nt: TGTGCCAGCAGCCTTCCGGGACTAGCTAATTACGAGCAGTACTTC; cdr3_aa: CASSLPGLANYEQYF
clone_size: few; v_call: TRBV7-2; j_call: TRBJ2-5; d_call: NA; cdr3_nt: TGTGCCAGCAGCTTACTCGAGGGGGAGACCCAGTACTTC; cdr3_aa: CASSLLEGETQYF